Listed below are T cell receptor beta chains from one sample, sequenced in a study of T-cell reconstitution after alpha-beta-depleted transplantation in children. Each CDR3 protein gets one entry after TCRdb re-called the PCR reads with MiXCR. The data show 670,000 or so distinct CDR3 sequences, with around 14% seen just once and about 0.79% held by the top ten. The source material was PBMCs, sampled before TCRalphabeta/CD19-depleted stem cell transplant. These receptors were collected from a girl aged 2-10 years with congenital amegakaryocytic thrombocytopenia, due to receive a stem cell transplant. The CDR3 runs from the conserved cysteine through the conserved F or W. The order of the fields is V gene, D gene, J gene, clone size, CDR3 DNA, CDR3 protein. D genes are given only for firm matches. Size is stated for part of the rows, as once, few or many counts, or as a class when the clone is expanded.

TRBV5-1	.	TRBJ1-2	.	TGCGCCAGCAGCTTGGCGCGGACAGAGAATGGCTACACCTTC	CASSLARTENGYTF
TRBV3-1	.	TRBJ2-7	few	TGTGCCAGCAGCCCGCTTCCGTCGGGCCCCTCCTACGAGCAGTACTTC	CASSPLPSGPSYEQYF
TRBV19	.	TRBJ2-3	.	TGTGCCAGTAGTATTCCAGGAGTGGGCGGTTCCACAGATACGCAGTATTTT	CASSIPGVGGSTDTQYF
TRBV28	.	TRBJ1-1	.	TGTGCCATCTCGACGGGAGACACTGAAGCTTTCTTT	CAISTGDTEAFF
TRBV30	.	TRBJ2-3	few	TGTGCCTGGACCAGACCATCAGGTGATACGCAGTATTTT	CAWTRPSGDTQYF
TRBV5-1	.	TRBJ2-5	.	TGCGCCAGCAGCTTGTGGTCAGCAGCGGGAGAGACCCAGTACTTC	CASSLWSAAGETQYF
TRBV7-9	.	TRBJ2-3	.	TGTGCCAGCAGCCCCAGAAGGGGAGAGGCAGATACGCAGTATTTT	CASSPRRGEADTQYF
TRBV7-9	.	TRBJ1-1	.	TGTGCCAGCAGCCCTAGAGGTGATGCCGAAGCTTTCTTT	CASSPRGDAEAFF
TRBV20-1	TRBD2	TRBJ2-1	.	TGCAGTGCTAGACCCTTTAGCGGGAGGGCCGGGAATGAGCAGTTCTTC	CSARPFSGRAGNEQFF
TRBV5-1	.	TRBJ2-3	.	TGCGCCAGCAGCTTAACGGGGGAATCAGATACGCAGTATTTT	CASSLTGESDTQYF
TRBV4-2	.	TRBJ2-1	many	TGTGCCAGCAGCCAAGATCTAGGGACAACTACCTACTCCTACAATGAGCAGTTCTTC	CASSQDLGTTTYSYNEQFF
TRBV7-9	.	TRBJ2-7	.	TGTGCCAGCAGCTCTCCTACAGGGTCCTCATCCTACGAGCAGTACTTC	CASSSPTGSSSYEQYF
TRBV28	.	TRBJ1-5	.	TGTGCCAGCACACGGGACGCGTATCAGCCCCAGCATTTT	CASTRDAYQPQHF
TRBV5-1	TRBD1	TRBJ2-2	few	TGCGCCAGCAGCCAGACATTGACAGGGGGCTATGTCGGGGAGCTGTTTTTT	CASSQTLTGGYVGELFF
TRBV27	.	TRBJ1-1	many	TGTGCCAGCAGTATCCAGGGAGGCTACACTGAAGCTTTCTTT	CASSIQGGYTEAFF
TRBV11-2	.	TRBJ2-5	.	TGTGCCAACAGCTTAGTTCGGAGTTTGACGAAAGAGACCCAGTACTTC	CANSLVRSLTKETQYF
TRBV5-1	.	TRBJ1-1	many	TGCGCCAGCAGCCCACGGGGCGGGGAGGACACTGAAGCTTTCTTT	CASSPRGGEDTEAFF
TRBV20-1	.	TRBJ1-5	many	TGCAGTGCCCAAGGGGACACCAATCAGCCCCAGCATTTT	CSAQGDTNQPQHF
TRBV20-1	TRBD1	TRBJ2-5	.	TGCAGCAAACAGGGGGTGGATGAGACCCAGTACTTC	CSKQGVDETQYF
TRBV4-1	.	TRBJ2-3	.	TGCGCCAGCAGCCAAGCCCCGGCAGCAGGTTCTACGCAGTATTTT	CASSQAPAAGSTQYF
TRBV28	TRBD1	TRBJ2-3	many	TGTGCCAGCAGTCCTGGACAGGGCCTACCCTACACAGATACGCAGTATTTT	CASSPGQGLPYTDTQYF
TRBV4-1	TRBD2	TRBJ2-3	many	TGCGCCAGCAGCCAAGAGGACAGCGGGAGTTGGACAGATACGCAGTATTTT	CASSQEDSGSWTDTQYF
TRBV18	TRBD1	TRBJ1-1	.	TGTGCCAGCTCACCACCGTCCCGGGACAGGGGAATGAACACTGAAGCTTTCTTT	CASSPPSRDRGMNTEAFF
TRBV20-1	TRBD2	TRBJ2-1	many	TGCAGTGCTAAACTAGCGGGAGAGGATGAGCAGTTCTTC	CSAKLAGEDEQFF
TRBV5-1	TRBD1	TRBJ2-3	many	TGCGCCAGCAGCTCCGGACAGGGTGACACAGATACGCAGTATTTT	CASSSGQGDTDTQYF
TRBV27	TRBD1	TRBJ2-2	many	TGTGCCAGCCAAAAAGCGGGACAGGGGAACACCGGGGAGCTGTTTTTT	CASQKAGQGNTGELFF
TRBV4-1	TRBD2	TRBJ2-4	.	TGCGCCAGCAGCCAGGTAGCGGGAGTAGCCAAAAACATTCAGTACTTC	CASSQVAGVAKNIQYF
TRBV11-1	.	TRBJ2-1	.	TGTGCCAGCAGCTTAGGGGTCCTTTCACGGAGCTCCTACAATGAGCAGTTCTTC	CASSLGVLSRSSYNEQFF
TRBV19	TRBD1	TRBJ2-5	.	TGTGCCAGTACCGTACCGGGACAGGACCAAGAGACCCAGTACTTC	CASTVPGQDQETQYF
TRBV27	TRBD2	TRBJ2-3	many	TGTGCCAGCAGTCTCCTCGGAGCGGGAGGGTTTGATACGCAGTATTTT	CASSLLGAGGFDTQYF
TRBV20-1	TRBD2	TRBJ2-4	.	TGCAGTGCTAGATTGACTAGCGGGAGACTAGCCAAAAACATTCAGTACTTC	CSARLTSGRLAKNIQYF
TRBV10-3	TRBD2	TRBJ2-1	many	TGTGCCATCGGGACTAGCGGACATAATGAGCAGTTCTTC	CAIGTSGHNEQFF
TRBV21-1	.	TRBJ2-3	many	TGTGCCAGCAGCGCTGGGGGAGGACCTAGCACAGATACGCAGTATTTT	CASSAGGGPSTDTQYF
TRBV12-3/TRBV12-4	TRBD2	TRBJ2-7	many	TGTGCCAGCAGTTTCTGGGCTAGCGGGAGGAGCGAGCAGTACTTC	CASSFWASGRSEQYF
TRBV27	.	TRBJ2-1	.	TGTGCCAGCAGTGCGAGGACGGGGCTTTTAACGAGGGATGAGCAGTTCTTC	CASSARTGLLTRDEQFF
TRBV7-9	.	TRBJ2-3	many	TGTGCCAGCAGCTCCCCATTGGGAGATACGCAGTATTTT	CASSSPLGDTQYF
TRBV15	.	TRBJ1-5	.	TGTGCCACCAGCAGTGATAATCAGCCCCAGCATTTT	CATSSDNQPQHF
TRBV10-3	TRBD2	TRBJ2-2	many	TGTGCCATCAGTGAGTCCCTTGGACTAGCGAAGCGTGAGGAGCTGTTTTTT	CAISESLGLAKREELFF
TRBV9	TRBD2	TRBJ2-1	.	TGTGCCAGCAGCGTAGGCTGGGGGGGACGCAATGAGCAGTTCTTC	CASSVGWGGRNEQFF
TRBV6-1	.	TRBJ1-5	.	TGTGCCAGCAGTGAAGGTGGGGCCGGCCAGCCCCAGCATTTT	CASSEGGAGQPQHF
TRBV10-3	TRBD1	TRBJ2-1	few	TGTGCCATCAGTGGGGACAGCCAAATTGAGCAGTTCTTC	CAISGDSQIEQFF
TRBV5-5	.	TRBJ2-3	few	TGTGCCAGCAGCTTGGATTTTTTCTTCGGGGAGCTTACAGATACGCAGTATTTT	CASSLDFFFGELTDTQYF
TRBV27	.	TRBJ1-1	many	TGTGCCAGCAGTGTAATCGGGATCGGGGGGATTGAAGCTTTCTTT	CASSVIGIGGIEAFF
TRBV5-1	.	TRBJ1-2	.	TGCGCCAGCAGCTTGGCTTTCCCGGGGAGTGGCTACACCTTC	CASSLAFPGSGYTF
TRBV20-1	.	TRBJ2-7	many	TGCAGTGCTAGAAGACTACGAGAGCAGTACTTC	CSARRLREQYF
TRBV5-1	.	TRBJ2-1	many	TGCGCCAGCACCCAGGGCTCCTACAATGAGCAGTTCTTC	CASTQGSYNEQFF
TRBV11-1	.	TRBJ2-7	many	TGTGCCAGCAGCTTAGCCCTAGCGAGGAGCTCCTACGAGCAGTACTTC	CASSLALARSSYEQYF
TRBV29-1	.	TRBJ2-7	many	TGCAGCGTTGAGATCGAGTCCTACGAGCAGTACTTC	CSVEIESYEQYF
TRBV12-3/TRBV12-4	TRBD2	TRBJ2-1	.	TGTGCCAGCAGTTTATGGACTAGCGGACATAACAATGAGCAGTTCTTC	CASSLWTSGHNNEQFF
TRBV12-3/TRBV12-4	.	TRBJ2-3	.	TGTGCCAGCAGTCCGCCGACTCGACTGGATACGCAGTCTTTT	CASSPPTRLDTQSF
TRBV20-1	.	TRBJ2-3	many	TGCAGTGCTTGGCCTTTACCGTGGCAGGGCGGCACAGATACGCAGTATTTT	CSAWPLPWQGGTDTQYF
TRBV4-1	.	TRBJ2-5	.	TGCGCCAGCAGCCAAACGCCCCTAGCTGGGGAGACCCAGTACTTC	CASSQTPLAGETQYF
TRBV5-1	TRBD2	TRBJ2-7	.	TGCGCCAGCAGCCGGACTAGTGTCGAGCAGTACTTC	CASSRTSVEQYF
TRBV19	TRBD1	TRBJ2-7	few	TGTGCCAGTAGTATAGGGACAGGGACCTACGAGCAGTACTTC	CASSIGTGTYEQYF
TRBV11-2	.	TRBJ1-4	.	TGTGCCAGCAGCTTAGATCCGGCAGGCCTCCGGGTGAATGAAAAACTGTTTTTT	CASSLDPAGLRVNEKLFF
TRBV7-2	.	TRBJ2-1	few	TGTGCCAGCAGCTTATTGTCGGGACCCAATTACAATGAGCAGTTCTTC	CASSLLSGPNYNEQFF
TRBV5-5	TRBD2	TRBJ2-1	many	TGTGCCAGCAGCTTCGGGGTAGCGGGAGCCAATGAGCAGTTCTTC	CASSFGVAGANEQFF
TRBV20-1	.	TRBJ2-3	many	TGCAGTGCTAGGCGGCAGAGGGTTTTCACAGATACGCAGTATTTT	CSARRQRVFTDTQYF